A single T cell receptor beta chain is shown here with its context. Profiling relied on immunoSEQ multiplex PCR, and the TCRdb table lists in-frame clones only, not all of them. Of 150,000 or so clones detected, over 70% appear once; the ten largest clones hold around 45%. The source of the sample is a study of blood T cell repertoires in COVID-19. Across the whole study: T cells, B-cell-depleted T cells, or PBMCs supplied cDNA or gDNA.

The CDR3 loop spans 19 amino acids. The ends were cut back, 2 bases at V and 0 bases at J, with 21 bases in the middle. Germline V gene sequence: CDR1 SGDLS, CDR2 YYNGEE. The receptor was derived from a human donor in a cohort sampled during active COVID-19. The V gene is TRBV9, the J gene TRBJ1-5; D is undetermined. Specimen: peripheral blood. The CDR3 loop reads CASSVSHDTGFHSNQPQHF. The CDR3 DNA sequence: TGTGCCAGCAGCGTGAGTCACGACACTGGCTTCCATAGCAATCAGCCCCAGCATTTT.